One sample yielded the 23 T cell receptor beta chains listed below, sequenced in a study of blood T cell repertoires in COVID-19. TCRdb keeps only in-frame clones here, not all; method: immunoSEQ multiplex PCR. In the table there are roughly 97,000 clones, about 80% of which are singletons. The specimen was peripheral blood. Receptor source: a woman of 80 years or more with active or convalescent COVID-19.

J is TRBJ1-2 and V is TRBV12-3 or TRBV12-4; D call uncertain. Trimming left V 1 base short and J 8 bases short, with 11 bases between. The CDR3 has 13 amino acids. This chain's CDR3 is CASSLGIESGYTF. The DNA of the CDR3 is TGTGCCAGCAGTTTAGGTATAGAATCCGGCTACACCTTC.

The chain links TRBV18 to TRBJ1-5; D gene unclear. Germline V gene sequence: CDR1 KGHSH, CDR2 LQKENI. The CDR3 covers 17 residues. V shed 3 bases and J shed 3 bases, with 18 bases lying between them. CDR3 sequence reads: CASSPPPTLSNNQPQHF. For the CDR3, the DNA is TGTGCCAGCTCACCGCCTCCCACGCTATCGAACAATCAGCCCCAGCATTTT.

This chain uses TRBV6-5 with TRBJ2-3; weak D call: TRBD2 (5 bases). The CDR3 spans 14 residues. Trimming cost V 7 bases and J 0 bases, with 11 bases left between them. CDR1 is MNHEY, CDR2 SVGAGI, per germline. The CDR3 here is CASKRVSSTDTQYF. The CDR3 coding sequence is TGTGCCAGCAAGAGGGTTTCTAGCACAGATACGCAGTATTTT.

V gene TRBV5-1 combines with J gene TRBJ1-1; 9 bases map to TRBD1. J was trimmed by 2 bases and V by 4 bases; bases with no gene match: 3. CDR3 length equals 14 residues. Germline V gene sequence: CDR1 SGHRS, CDR2 YFSETQ. The CDR3 coding sequence is TGCGCCAGCAGCACGGGACAGGGCAACACTGAAGCTTTCTTT. Protein sequence: CASSTGQGNTEAFF.

This chain joins TRBV9 and TRBJ2-3, with D possibly being TRBD1 (6 bases). The CDR3 has 14 residues. The ends were cut back, 3 bases at V and 6 bases at J, with 14 bases in the middle. The germline V gene encodes CDR1 SGDLS and CDR2 YYNGEE. CDR3 in DNA: TGTGCCAGCAGCGGTCGAGGGGGTGCTGATACGCAGTATTTT. This codes for CASSGRGGADTQYF.

The V call is TRBV11-2, the J call TRBJ2-3; weak D call: TRBD2 (5 bases). CDR3 length equals 13 residues. Germline CDR1 reads SGHAT; CDR2 reads FQNNGV. V lost 0 bases and J 8 bases, leaving 9 bases between the germline ends. CDR3 coding DNA: TGTGCCAGCAGCTTAGATACGCGGGCTACGCAGTATTTT. This gives the protein CASSLDTRATQYF.

V usage is TRBV10-3 and J usage is TRBJ2-2; 7 bases line up with TRBD1. This CDR3 is built from 16 residues. CDR1 and CDR2 (germline): ENHRY, SYGVKD. V was pared by 2 bases and J by 3 bases, with 6 bases of the junction left unmatched. CDR3 sequence (DNA): TGTGCCATCAGTGAGGGACAGGTATTAGACACCGGGGAGCTGTTTTTT. Its protein product is CAISEGQVLDTGELFF.

The gene calls are TRBV6-5 and TRBJ2-7; TRBD2 agrees at 7 bases. Per the germline V gene, CDR1 is MNHEY and CDR2 is SVGAGI. The CDR3 runs 16 residues. The junction had 7 bases not matched to a gene; V was cut back by 2 bases and J by 0 bases. In nucleotides, the CDR3 is TGTGCCAGCAGTTACCAGAGGCGGGAGACCTCCTACGAGCAGTACTTC. Protein product: CASSYQRRETSYEQYF.

This clone is a singleton in its sample. V usage is TRBV5-1 and J usage is TRBJ2-7; a weak D match, TRBD1 (6 bases). CDR3 size: 14 residues. V dropped 0 bases and J dropped 2 bases, with 9 bases sitting between them. CDR1 SGHRS and CDR2 YFSETQ come from the germline V gene. The CDR3 is CASSLEGGPYEQYF. In DNA, the CDR3 is TGCGCCAGCAGCTTGGAAGGGGGACCCTACGAGCAGTACTTC.

The chain's CDR3 is CASSVTLTGTNYGYTF. DNA of the CDR3: TGTGCCAGCAGCGTAACCCTCACCGGGACAAACTATGGCTACACCTTC. The chain carries TRBV9 and TRBJ1-2; maybe TRBD1 (6 bases). The germline gives CDR1 SGDLS, CDR2 YYNGEE. CDR3 length equals 16 residues. Trimming pared 1 base from V and 2 bases from J, leaving 15 bases between.

The chain recombines TRBV27 with TRBJ1-2; D perhaps matches TRBD1 (5 bases). V was trimmed by 5 bases and J by 4 bases, leaving 8 bases between them. This CDR3 contains 12 residues. Germline CDR1 reads MNHEY; CDR2 reads SMNVEV (reference sequence). DNA of the CDR3: TGTGCCAGCAGTCACCAGGGCTATGGCTACACCTTC. Translation gives CASSHQGYGYTF.

Note on this clone: At the DNA level, this CDR3 is encoded by other sequences in the same sample as well. The chain couples TRBV28 to TRBJ1-2; D ambiguous. V lost 9 bases to trimming and J lost 0 bases, with 5 bases between them. There are 11 residues in the CDR3. Germline V CDR1 and CDR2: MDHEN, SYDVKM. CDR3 bases: TGTGCCAGTCTATCTAACTATGGCTACACCTTC. This codes for CASLSNYGYTF.

The CDR3: CARSLRVQVMNTEAFF. For the CDR3, the DNA is TGTGCCAGAAGCTTGAGAGTGCAGGTAATGAACACTGAAGCTTTCTTT. This chain links TRBV5-3 with TRBJ1-1; the D is unclear. TRBV5-3 is treated as an ORF (open reading frame) with a function not yet certain. CDR3 length: 16 residues. Trimming removed 1 base at V and 0 bases at J, with 13 bases between.

The V gene is TRBV5-1, the J gene TRBJ1-5, with D possibly being TRBD1 (6 bases). Trimming removed 5 bases at V and 5 bases at J, with 11 bases between. Germline V gene lookup returns CDR1 SGHRS and CDR2 YFSETQ. The CDR3 is 13 residues long. CDR3 nucleotide sequence: TGCGCCAGCAGACAGGGCCCCGATCAGCCCCAGCATTTT. Protein sequence: CASRQGPDQPQHF.

CDR3 sequence: CASSVGLGLYNEQFF. CDR3 bases: TGTGCCAGTAGTGTCGGGTTGGGACTCTACAATGAGCAGTTCTTC. This rearrangement joins TRBV19 to TRBJ2-1; D might be TRBD2 (6 bases). CDR1 LNHDA and CDR2 SQIVND come from the germline V gene (reference sequence). V was clipped by 5 bases and J by 3 bases, with 14 bases between them. The CDR3 runs 15 residues.

The chain combines TRBV7-2 with TRBJ1-2, with D possibly being TRBD1 (6 bases). The V and J ends lost 5 bases and 0 bases respectively, with 16 bases between them. The CDR3 contains 16 residues. The germline gives CDR1 SGHTA, CDR2 FQGNSA. In DNA form, the CDR3 reads TGTGCCAGCAGCCCAAACACAGGGACCCCTAACTATGGCTACACCTTC. Its protein is CASSPNTGTPNYGYTF.

The rearrangement links TRBV5-8 to TRBJ2-7; no clear D gene. CDR3 length equals 15 residues. Germline V gives CDR1 SGHTS, CDR2 YDEGEE. V was cut by 4 bases and J by 0 bases, with 14 bases left in between. The CDR3 loop is CASSHSLQLSYEQYF. The DNA for the CDR3 is TGTGCCAGCAGCCACTCCCTACAGCTCTCCTACGAGCAGTACTTC.

This clone was picked up one time. V is TRBV2 and J is TRBJ1-5, with a tentative D call TRBD1 (5 bases). The CDR3 totals 14 residues. Germline lookup yields CDR1 SNHLY and CDR2 FYNNEI. V shed 3 bases and J shed 5 bases, with 11 bases lying between them. The CDR3 sequence: CASSDSDIYQPQHF. The DNA of the CDR3 is TGTGCCAGCAGTGATTCGGACATCTATCAGCCCCAGCATTTT.

The chain is built from TRBV29-1 and TRBJ1-1, with 8 bases identical to TRBD1. CDR1 and CDR2 (germline): SQVTM, ANQGSEA. V gave up 6 bases and J gave up 1 base; unmatched junction bases: 4. This CDR3 contains 13 residues. The CDR3 coding sequence is TGCAGCGTCGACAGGGGAGAGAACACTGAAGCTTTCTTT. It codes for CSVDRGENTEAFF.

This clone showed up just a few times. The gene calls are TRBV29-1 and TRBJ2-1; TRBD2 matches 14 bases. CDR1 is SQVTM and CDR2 is ANQGSEA in the germline V gene. The CDR3 consists of 13 residues. V shed 7 bases and J 7 bases; nucleotides not matched to a gene: 3. The CDR3 here is CSGGTSGSNEQFF. The CDR3 nucleotides read TGCAGCGGGGGGACTAGCGGGAGTAATGAGCAGTTCTTC.

J is TRBJ1-2 and V is TRBV4-2; 8 bases are shared with TRBD1. This CDR3 comprises 16 residues. J gave up 4 bases and V 0 bases, and 7 bases lay outside the gene matches. Germline V gene sequence: CDR1 LGHNA, CDR2 YNFKEQ. CDR3 coding DNA: TGTGCCAGCAGCCAAGATCAGGACAGGGCGGTCTATGGCTACACCTTC. Protein product: CASSQDQDRAVYGYTF.

J is TRBJ1-1 and V is TRBV7-2, with 8 bases that match TRBD1. Germline V gene sequence: CDR1 SGHTA, CDR2 FQGNSA. The CDR3 consists of 14 residues. V was pared by 7 bases and J by 6 bases, with 10 bases of the junction left unmatched. This CDR3 reads CASTQGQEVAEAFF. For the CDR3, the DNA is TGTGCCAGCACCCAGGGACAGGAGGTCGCTGAAGCTTTCTTT.

J is TRBJ1-6 and V is TRBV7-6; D may be TRBD1 (5 bases). CDR3 length equals 15 residues. Trimming removed 5 bases from V and 2 bases from J, with 10 bases in between. Germline-derived CDR1 and CDR2 are SGHVS and FNYEAQ. The CDR3 coding sequence is TGTGCCAGCAGCAAGACAGCTACCTATAATTCACCCCTCCACTTT. It codes for CASSKTATYNSPLHF.